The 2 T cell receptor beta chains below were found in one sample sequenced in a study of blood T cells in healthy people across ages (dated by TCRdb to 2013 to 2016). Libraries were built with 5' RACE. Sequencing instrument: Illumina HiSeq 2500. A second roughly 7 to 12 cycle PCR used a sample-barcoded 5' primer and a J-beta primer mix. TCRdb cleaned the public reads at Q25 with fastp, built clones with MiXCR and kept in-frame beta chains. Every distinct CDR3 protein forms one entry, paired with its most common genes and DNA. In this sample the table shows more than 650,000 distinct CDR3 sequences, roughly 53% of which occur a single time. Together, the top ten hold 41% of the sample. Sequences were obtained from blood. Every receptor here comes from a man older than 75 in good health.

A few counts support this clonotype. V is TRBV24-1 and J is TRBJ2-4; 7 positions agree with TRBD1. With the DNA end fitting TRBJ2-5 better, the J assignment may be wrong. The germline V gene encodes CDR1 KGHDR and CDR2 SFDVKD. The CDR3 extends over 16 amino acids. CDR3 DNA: TGTGCCACCAGTGATTTCCCCGAGACAGGGACCGAGACCCAGTACTTC. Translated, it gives CATSDFPETGTETQYF.

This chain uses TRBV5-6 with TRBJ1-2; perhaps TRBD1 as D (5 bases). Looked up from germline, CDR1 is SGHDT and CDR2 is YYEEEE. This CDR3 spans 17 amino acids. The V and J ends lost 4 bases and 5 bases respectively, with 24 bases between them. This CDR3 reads CASSRQRGGQKGYGYTF. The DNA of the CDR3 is TGTGCCAGCAGCCGGCAAAGGGGCGGCCAAAAAGGGTATGGCTACACCTTC.